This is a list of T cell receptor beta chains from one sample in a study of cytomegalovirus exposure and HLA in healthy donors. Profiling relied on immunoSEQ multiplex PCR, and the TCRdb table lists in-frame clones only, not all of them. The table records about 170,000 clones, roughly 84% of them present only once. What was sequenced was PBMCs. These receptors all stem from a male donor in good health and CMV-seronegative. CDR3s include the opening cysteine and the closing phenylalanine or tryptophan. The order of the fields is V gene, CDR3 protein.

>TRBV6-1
CASSAGLVSGEQFF
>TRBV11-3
CASSLDGAGGETQYF
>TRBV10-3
CAISELPSRDRARQPQHF
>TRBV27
CASSRSGPGRNEQFF
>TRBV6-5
CASSYSGSVRGEKLFF
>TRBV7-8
CASSPSGHQPQHF
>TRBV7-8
CASSDRTGYGYTF
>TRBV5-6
CASSPDRDISSYEQYF
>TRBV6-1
CASKLGASGANVLTF
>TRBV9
CASSSEDRRNTEAFF
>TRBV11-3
CASSSNRDNTEAFF
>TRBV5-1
CASSLKQGGGTEAFF
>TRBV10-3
CATRTGTGSFNEQFF
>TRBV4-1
CASSQDTGRAIHYGYTF
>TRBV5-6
CASSSPPGQGHSPLHF
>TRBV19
CASSVGGGEQFF
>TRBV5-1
CASSLGDSALNYGYTF
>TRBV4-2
CASSQERGGRAGELFF
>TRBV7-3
CASSWTGDYEQFF
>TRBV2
CASSEVGLTDEQYF
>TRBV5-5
CASSIGTGKWSEAFF
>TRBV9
CASSVDGSENYEQYF
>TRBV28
CASSRGTRNYGYTF
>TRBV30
CAWSHGHLQPQHF
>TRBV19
CASSRGTGGDSNQPQHF
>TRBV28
CASSPGQGRGQPQHF
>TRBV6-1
CASREAGQGYEQYF
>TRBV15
CATSRDGREGSSYNEQFF
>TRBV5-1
CASSLAGDSEKLFF
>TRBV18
CASSPRLQETQYF
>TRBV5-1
CASSLVPTGTGAQPQHF
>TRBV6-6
CASATEPTDTQYF
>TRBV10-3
CATNDLTQGFHEQYF
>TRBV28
CASSPRLGF
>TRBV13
CASSLTTGAYEQYF
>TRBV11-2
CASRIPGVSEQYF
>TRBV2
CASSLLRQAGANVLTF
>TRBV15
CATSRVIPGTDWGYGYTF
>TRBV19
CATKGVVTNTGELFF
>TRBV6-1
CASSEAPGSTYEQYF
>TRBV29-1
CSFTLGGPEAFF
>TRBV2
CASSVRPKAFF
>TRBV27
CASSFGSTGYEQYF